This record looks at one T cell receptor beta chain sequence and its context. Its antigen is unidentified. The germline V gene encodes CDR1 SGDLS and CDR2 YYNGEE. The CDR3 consists of 18 residues. V lost 4 bases to trimming and J lost 2 bases; unmatched junction nucleotides: 14. Generated by immunoSEQ multiplex PCR, the TCRdb table keeps only in-frame clones and is missing some. Of around 160,000 clones in the sample, more than 70% were seen once. The source of the sample is a study of cytotoxic CD8 clonotypes in ibrutinib-treated CLL. The wider study: Partial responses numbered approximately 24 and complete responses 2; after a median about 72 months, roughly 15 stayed remitted and 12 progressed.

Study-wide points: Clonality showed a rise at ibrutinib response that reversed toward baseline at progression. Baseline values of clonality outstripped age-matched healthy donors and followed circulating CD8+ T-cell counts.

The sequence derives from a human donor with chronic lymphocytic leukemia. The gene calls are TRBV9 and TRBJ2-1, with 8 nucleotides matching TRBD2. The source was PBMCs, collected at disease progression, from a patient treated with ibrutinib. CDR3 nucleotide sequence: TGTGCCAGCAGCCTACGAGGGGCTAGCGGGTCTACCTACAATGAGCAGTTCTTC. It codes for CASSLRGASGSTYNEQFF.